These T cell receptor beta chains were read from a single sample in a study of tissue T cells after allogeneic stem cell transplantation. Assay: immunoSEQ multiplex PCR; the TCRdb copy retains only in-frame clones and omits some. The sample has around 2,700 clones; roughly 72% are singletons. Sequencing used colon tissue, obtained at autopsy. These receptors all come from a male patient at least 60 years old with steroid-refractory graft-versus-host disease after an allogeneic stem cell transplant. Some T cells may possibly be graft donor cells. Both conserved end residues are part of each CDR3. D genes are given only for firm matches. Rows may omit the clone size; those that give it use once, few, many or a size class.

TRBV12-3/TRBV12-4	TRBJ1-2	NA	NA	CASSLRSYGYTF	TGTGCCAGCAGTTTAAGGAGCTATGGCTACACCTTC
TRBV5-4	TRBJ1-2	NA	NA	CASSLDRGYTF	TGTGCCAGCAGCTTGGACCGTGGCTACACCTTC
TRBV3-1/TRBV3-2	TRBJ2-1	NA	NA	CASSHGGRPEDEQFF	TGTGCCAGCAGCCATGGGGGTCGTCCGGAGGATGAGCAGTTCTTC
TRBV24-1	TRBJ2-7	NA	TRBD2	CATPVRGGHSSYEQYF	TGTGCCACCCCCGTTCGCGGGGGGCATAGCTCCTACGAGCAGTACTTC
TRBV28	TRBJ1-2	few	NA	CASSSEEYGYTF	TGTGCCAGCAGTTCGGAAGAGTATGGCTACACCTTC
TRBV2	TRBJ1-5	once	TRBD1	CASRDTQGGANQPQHF	TGTGCCAGCAGGGATACGCAAGGGGGCGCGAACCAGCCCCAGCATTTT
TRBV3-1/TRBV3-2	TRBJ1-1	NA	NA	CASSQAQPGANTEAFF	TGTGCCAGCAGCCAAGCTCAGCCGGGAGCAAACACTGAAGCTTTCTTT
TRBV5-6	TRBJ2-1	large	TRBD2	CASSSPWEGLNEQFF	TGTGCCAGCAGCTCCCCATGGGAGGGGCTCAATGAGCAGTTCTTC
TRBV28	TRBJ1-5	few	NA	CASSFSGAGQPQHF	TGTGCCAGCAGTTTTTCGGGGGCCGGGCAGCCCCAGCATTTT
TRBV18	TRBJ1-2	once	NA	CASSPRRDYYGYTF	TGTGCCAGCTCACCACGGAGGGACTACTATGGCTACACCTTC
TRBV5-1	TRBJ1-2	NA	TRBD1	CASSLGVRGQDIGYTF	TGCGCCAGCAGCTTGGGTGTCAGGGGGCAAGATATTGGCTACACCTTC
TRBV28	TRBJ2-1	NA	NA	CASAGTPYNEQFF	TGTGCCAGTGCCGGGACGCCCTACAATGAGCAGTTCTTC
TRBV15	TRBJ1-1	few	NA	CATSRDANTEAFF	TGTGCCACCAGCAGAGATGCGAACACTGAAGCTTTCTTT
TRBV12-3/TRBV12-4	TRBJ1-3	once	NA	CASDVDAGNTIYF	TGTGCCAGCGATGTTGACGCTGGAAACACCATATATTTT
TRBV30	TRBJ1-6	NA	TRBD1	CAWSLTRTGKSPLHF	TGTGCCTGGAGTCTCACCCGGACAGGGAAATCACCCCTCCACTTT
TRBV7-9	TRBJ2-1	few	NA	CASSFNGGNEQFF	TGTGCCAGCAGCTTTAATGGGGGAAATGAGCAGTTCTTC
TRBV5-1	TRBJ1-1	few	NA	CASRADPGNTEAFF	TGCGCCAGCAGGGCCGACCCAGGAAACACTGAAGCTTTCTTT
TRBV19	TRBJ2-6	NA	NA	CASNPGATSGANVLTF	TGTGCCAGTAATCCCGGGGCGACCTCTGGGGCCAACGTCCTGACTTTC
TRBV12-3/TRBV12-4	TRBJ2-5	NA	NA	CASSLSETQYF	TGTGCCAGCAGTTTGTCGGAGACCCAGTACTTC
TRBV7-6	TRBJ1-4	NA	NA	CASSLLRGTGEKLFF	TGTGCCAGCAGCCTTCTTAGGGGCACGGGTGAAAAACTGTTTTTT
TRBV7-9	TRBJ2-3	NA	NA	CASSAQGGGGTDTQYF	TGTGCCAGCAGCGCCCAGGGGGGGGGCGGCACAGATACGCAGTATTTT
TRBV5-1	TRBJ1-3	NA	TRBD1	CASRDDRGSGNTIYF	TGCGCCAGCAGGGATGACAGGGGCTCTGGAAACACCATATATTTT
TRBV13	TRBJ1-6	NA	NA	CASSRLRRDVGSSYNSPLHF	TGTGCCAGCAGCCGACTAAGACGGGACGTCGGGAGCTCCTATAATTCACCCCTCCACTTT
TRBV7-2	TRBJ2-7	NA	NA	CASSSYYEQYF	TGTGCCAGCAGCTCTTACTACGAGCAGTACTTC
TRBV12-3/TRBV12-4	TRBJ1-1	NA	NA	CASRRTEEAFF	TGTGCCAGCAGGCGGACAGAAGAAGCTTTCTTT
TRBV18	TRBJ2-5	NA	TRBD2	CASSRSGGPQETQYF	TGTGCCAGCTCACGAAGCGGGGGGCCGCAAGAGACCCAGTACTTC
TRBV7-9	TRBJ2-2	NA	NA	CASSSRGRRNTGELFF	TGTGCCAGCAGCTCTCGGGGACGTCGGAACACCGGGGAGCTGTTTTTT
TRBV4-1	TRBJ2-7	NA	TRBD2	CASSHERLAVPYEQYF	TGCGCCAGCAGCCATGAACGACTAGCCGTACCCTACGAGCAGTACTTC